The entry that follows covers one T cell receptor (beta chain) sequence. No cognate antigen has been identified for it. Nothing much larger sits one base from this clone, and base qualities are not available. The library was obtained by the immunoSEQ multiplex PCR assay. A mixture of 60 forward primers for TCR Vbeta segments and 13 reverse primers for TCR Jbeta segments was used in the multiplex PCR. The CDR3 region of rearranged TCR beta genes was amplified from genomic DNA by a multiplex PCR assay. The Illumina HiSeq System was used to sequence the amplified TCR beta libraries as 87-base-pair reads. The paper's processing steps were these. In a later analysis, 80 million or so unique TCR beta chains were counted across the roughly 610 repertoires, and roughly 11 million of these chains were shared by at least two donors. A nearest-neighbor algorithm error-corrected the raw reads and collapsed the reads into unique sequences, merging closely related sequences to remove PCR and sequencing errors. V, D and J gene segments were assigned by aligning CDR3 sequences to IMGT reference sequences. For a sequence to be retained, a match of at least six nucleotides was required to both a V gene segment and a J gene segment. Rearrangements were classified as productive when the CDR3 lacked stop codons and remained in frame with V and J, and all other rearrangements were classified as non-productive. CDR3 was defined by IMGT convention, running from the second conserved V-encoded cysteine to the conserved J-encoded phenylalanine. The earlier analysis of approximately 590 of the donors excluded any sequence lacking an unambiguous match to a single V gene segment. An earlier analysis of over 450 of the donors classified V segments as functional when productive rearrangements were above 56.7% and as segregating when the standard deviation between donors was above 5%. A statistical classification framework was built to diagnose cytomegalovirus status from the catalog of TCR beta chain sequences. A later analysis assigned V and J genes by comparing TCR nucleotide sequences with IMGT/GENE-DB human TR gene sequences. A later analysis assigned CDR3 sequences and most-parsimonious VDJ recombination scenarios with the TCRdist pipeline. In a later analysis, each TCR beta chain was defined by its CDR3 amino acid sequence together with its V-gene family, and reads lacking a unique V-gene family were excluded. In a later analysis, 550 to 650 highly shared, low-generation-probability nucleotide sequences were removed to address suspected cross-contamination and a sequencing artifact. In a later analysis, a clonal expansion index for each public chain was calculated from normalized within-repertoire ranks of inferred template counts. In a later analysis, generation probabilities were computed using a VDJ recombination model fitted to out-of-frame rearrangements, and the results were checked against IGoR. In a later analysis, hypergeometric tests were used to score TCR-TCR, TCR-HLA and TCR-CMV co-occurrence, with a repertoire-size bias correction applied to TCR pairs. A later analysis estimated false discovery rates by permuting HLA or CMV assignments 20 times. A later analysis grouped co-occurring TCRs with DBSCAN, adding TCRdist sequence similarity when clustering within HLA-allele-positive subsets. For co-occurrence clustering, repertoires with fewer than 30,000 or more than 120,000 public chains were excluded, along with roughly 5 repertoires with anomalous nucleotide sharing. Held by TCRdb, this immuneACCESS table contains in-frame sequences only and omits some clones. Under half of the omission traces to an unresolved V gene where checked; the cause of the rest is unknown. The V and J calls and clone size are taken from that table; D and trimming were inferred from the DNA. The sample table lists around 190,000 clones, around 77% of them with a count of one. Approximately 2.5% of the sample comes from the top ten.

The CDR3 runs 12 residues from the cysteine to the phenylalanine. The DNA shown is the 36-base CDR3, in frame from base 1. Reading the germline V gene (reference sequence) gives CDR1 WNHNN and CDR2 SYGVQD. The V end loses 6 bases and the J end loses 2 bases, and a stretch of 8 bases separates them. The source of the sample is a study of cytomegalovirus exposure and HLA in healthy donors listed by TCRdb under 2017. Some background on the complete study: An earlier analysis of approximately 640 of the donors reported 250 to 300 Gb of sequence data and about 100 million unique TCR beta sequences from about 180 million T cells. Roughly 300 gigabases of sequencing data and approximately 85 million unique TCR sequences were included in an early release covering 550 to 650 HLA-typed donors. Of the approximately 400 genotyped donors, roughly 80% fell in the genetic ancestry cluster associated with self-reported Caucasian donors. The aim of the study was to test whether cataloging public T cell receptors could identify signatures of past pathogen exposure. The T cell repertoires of about 700 subjects were profiled by immunosequencing and related to cytomegalovirus serostatus. In addition to the first cohort of roughly 670 subjects, a separate validation cohort of around 110 different subjects was used. High-throughput TCR immunosequencing, statistical association of individual TCRs with disease status, and machine learning were combined to predict cytomegalovirus infection status. A later analysis re-analyzed previously published TCR beta repertoires from 660 or so donors and added high-resolution HLA genotyping to study TCR occurrence patterns. In the later analysis, no new phenotypic data were used to find candidate immune exposures; instead, reliance was placed on TCR beta sequences and their occurrence across donors. An earlier analysis of 587 of the donors used high-throughput TCR beta sequencing to judge whether each TCR beta V gene segment behaved as functional or pseudogenic. Donor age, sex, ethnicity and CMV serostatus were collected together with the repertoire data. Genome-wide SNP genotypes for about 65% of the 666 donors were used in a later genetic analysis, which treated that subset as a discovery cohort. All discovery cohort repertoires had been generated using a single sequencing platform. HLA typing included class I and class II loci at four-digit resolution. The number of typed donors differed by locus: 629-630 for A, B, C, DRB1 and DQB1; 500 to 550 for DQA1; 606 for DPA1; and about 450 for DPB1. Several DR-DQ haplotypes were treated as single units for association and clustering because of strong linkage in the cohort. Across roughly 420 genotyped donors of the cohort, an average of approximately 220,000 unique TCR beta nucleotide sequences per donor were sequenced, and approximately 19% of those sequences were non-productive.

What the study reported, not specific to this receptor: According to a later genetic analysis, donors in an Asian-associated ancestry cluster had fewer N-insertions in productive TCRs than the approximately 710-donor mean. Assigning TCR associations to individual alleles was difficult when HLA alleles, especially DR and DQ, strongly co-occurred. A later analysis found that HLA-associated TCR beta chains were more clonally expanded and had lower generation probabilities than equally common non-associated chains. Most TCR sequences were observed very rarely across donors, whereas some public TCRs were present in many individuals. A cluster of highly shared sequence variants was judged likely to represent a technical artifact of the sequencing pipeline. It was suggested by the authors that the approach could potentially be generalized to other disease states and immunological phenotypes. V-gene and J-gene trimming of TCR beta chains was associated with a missense DCLRE1C variant in a later genetic analysis, and the association was replicated in an independent cohort. Specific HLA alleles were associated with about 17,000 TCR beta sequences at a false discovery rate of 0.05 in a later analysis. A later analysis found that most CMV-associated TCR beta chains appeared HLA-restricted, with HLA associations seemingly driven largely by CMV exposure. A further reported finding was that TCR beta sequences accurately predicted the HLA-A and HLA-B alleles for most subjects in the first cohort. Linkage disequilibrium might explain the correlated functional status among segregating V segments, but an unknown experimental factor could not be excluded. In an earlier analysis of some 500 of the donors, most TCR beta V segments were observed in productive rearrangements about 87% or about 30% of the time, broadly matching IMGT annotations. The cohort was sequenced for TCR beta chains only, and without alpha or paired-chain data the features that could be detected were limited. The earlier analysis of 450 to 700 of the donors excluded roughly 17 rarely observed V segments, including chromosome 9 orphons, because counts were too low. In both the original and validation cohorts, the classifier was reported to diagnose cytomegalovirus status with high specificity and sensitivity. According to a later analysis, parvovirus B19, influenza, CMV and Epstein-Barr virus appeared linked to several top co-occurrence clusters. Because HLA typing was missing for some donors at each locus, association tests included only the typed subset. The presence/absence analyses assumed that sequencing depth was roughly uniform across donors, and that assumption may not be true. Immune exposure information for the cohort was limited to CMV serostatus. The 87-base-pair reads could not distinguish some IMGT-functional V segments, including TRBV6-2 and TRBV6-3, so those segments were excluded. The study gave a list of about 150 TCR beta chains associated with cytomegalovirus. Three of the identified cytomegalovirus-associated TCR beta chains were confirmed in vitro to be specific for cytomegalovirus antigens. A later analysis found that TCR association rates varied across HLA loci, with DRB1 alleles showing the most associated TCRs and HLA-C alleles the fewest.

In total, 666 healthy bone marrow donors made up the cohort. All cohort members were sampled while nominally healthy, although unrecorded immune exposures were likely present. The donor tested CMV seronegative, placing the donor among the 350 to 400 seronegative members of the cohort. A peripheral blood sample was collected from each donor, and TCR beta sequencing was performed on peripheral blood mononuclear cells. The Qiagen DNeasy Blood Extraction Kit was used to extract genomic DNA from the blood cell samples. The receptor's source is a man in his sixties in good health and CMV-seronegative. Sequenced input: PBMCs. The V and J genes are TRBV10-1 and TRBJ2-7; the D gene is possibly TRBD1, with 6 bases matching. The CDR3 region: CASRDSPYEQYF. The nucleotide sequence is TGCGCCAGCAGGGACAGTCCCTACGAGCAGTACTTC.